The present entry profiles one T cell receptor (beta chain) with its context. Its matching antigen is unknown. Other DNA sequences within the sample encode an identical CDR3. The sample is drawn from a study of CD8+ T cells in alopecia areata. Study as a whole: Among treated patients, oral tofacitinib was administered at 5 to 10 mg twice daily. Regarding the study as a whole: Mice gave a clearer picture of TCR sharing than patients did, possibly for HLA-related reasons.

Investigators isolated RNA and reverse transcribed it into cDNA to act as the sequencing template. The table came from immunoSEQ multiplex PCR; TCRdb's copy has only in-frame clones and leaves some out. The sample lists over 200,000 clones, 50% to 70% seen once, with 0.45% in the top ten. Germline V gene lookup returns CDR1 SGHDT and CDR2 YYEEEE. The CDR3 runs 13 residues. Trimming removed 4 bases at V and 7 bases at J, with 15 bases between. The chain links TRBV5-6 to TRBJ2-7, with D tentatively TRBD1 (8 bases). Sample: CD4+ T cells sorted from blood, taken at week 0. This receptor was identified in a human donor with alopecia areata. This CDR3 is CASSGDYRGEQYF. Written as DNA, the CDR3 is TGTGCCAGCAGCGGGGACTACAGGGGGGAGCAGTACTTC.